A single T cell receptor (beta chain) is shown here with its context. Its antigen is currently unknown. Positive CCR7 selection of CD45RO-negative cells yielded the naive CD8 cells, and terminally differentiated effector memory CD45RA+ cells were excluded. Splitting of each subset's genomic DNA was done evenly across several immunoSEQ plates. Generated by immunoSEQ multiplex PCR, the TCRdb table keeps only in-frame clones and is missing some. The sample gives 560,000 or so clones, around 96% of which show up once; 0.095% to 0.13% is in the top ten. The source of the sample is a study of shared clonotypes between healthy human individuals. Study results and limitations: Only blood underwent sampling, and tissue repertoires likely differ.

The CDR3 has 16 residues. The germline V gene has CDR1 MDHEN and CDR2 SYDVKM. V shed 9 bases and J 7 bases; nucleotides not matched to a gene: 16. Material for sequencing was naive CD8+ T cells sorted from blood. The receptor was isolated from a woman aged 25 to 39 in good health. V gene TRBV28 combines with J gene TRBJ2-1; TRBD2 aligns across 9 bases. DNA for the CDR3: TGTGCCAGTATGGGGTGGGGGACTAGCTCGGCGAATGAGCAGTTCTTC. It is translated as CASMGWGTSSANEQFF.